A selection of T cell receptor beta chains follows, all from one sample in a study of blood T cell repertoires in COVID-19. Produced via immunoSEQ multiplex PCR; TCRdb's table is partial and in-frame only. The data hold around 250,000 clones, with roughly nine tenths observed a single time. Sequencing was performed on peripheral blood. The source is a man aged 55-75 years with acute or convalescent COVID-19. Each CDR3 is given with its conserved first and last residue. Each record gives: V gene, D gene, J gene, clone size, CDR3 DNA, CDR3 protein. D genes are given only for firm matches. Clone size is stated in some rows and not others, as once, few, many or a class when expanded.

>TRBV30|.|TRBJ1-4|.
TGTGCCTGGAGTGTGGGTGGAGGGGATGAAAAACTGTTTTTT
CAWSVGGGDEKLFF
>TRBV19|.|TRBJ2-7|.
TGTGCCAGTAGTATCAAGGGGCAGGATATCCACGAGCAGTACTTC
CASSIKGQDIHEQYF
>TRBV7-2|.|TRBJ2-1|.
TGTGCCAGCAGCCGCGGCCGGGACAATTCAAATGAGCAGTTCTTC
CASSRGRDNSNEQFF
>TRBV24-1|TRBD1|TRBJ1-4|.
TGTGCCACCAGTGAGTATACCGGGACAGGGACTTCGGAAAAACTGTTTTTT
CATSEYTGTGTSEKLFF
>TRBV28|.|TRBJ1-3|.
TGTGCCAGCGAGTCGCCAGGGGTAGGAAACACCATATATTTT
CASESPGVGNTIYF
>TRBV19|TRBD1|TRBJ1-4|.
TGTGCCAGTACCCAGGGGGTTACTAATGAAAAACTGTTTTTT
CASTQGVTNEKLFF
>TRBV28|TRBD1|TRBJ1-1|.
TGTGCCACCTCCGGAACGGGACAGGGGAGCACTGAAGCTTTCTTT
CATSGTGQGSTEAFF
>TRBV5-1|.|TRBJ1-3|.
TGCGCCAGCAGCGATAGTGTTAGTGGAAACACCATATATTTT
CASSDSVSGNTIYF
>TRBV5-1|TRBD2|TRBJ2-1|.
TGCGCCAGCAGCTTAACTAGCGGGAGCAAATACAATGAGCAGTTCTTC
CASSLTSGSKYNEQFF
>TRBV5-1|TRBD2|TRBJ2-3|once
TGCGCCAGCAGCTTAGGGACTAGCGGCACAGATACGCAGTATTTT
CASSLGTSGTDTQYF
>TRBV24-1|.|TRBJ1-5|.
TGTGCCACCAGTGATGGGGGACAAGGCAATCAGCCCCAGCATTTT
CATSDGGQGNQPQHF
>TRBV24-1|.|TRBJ1-1|once
TGTGCCACCAGCGCGGACAGGAACACTGAAGCTTTCTTT
CATSADRNTEAFF
>TRBV15|.|TRBJ2-5|.
TGTGCCACCAGCAGGGTGGCCGGGGACTTTCAAGAGACCCAGTACTTC
CATSRVAGDFQETQYF
>TRBV28|.|TRBJ1-2|.
TGTGCCAGCAGTTTAGGGAGGACTAACTATGGCTACACCTTC
CASSLGRTNYGYTF
>TRBV13|.|TRBJ2-6|once
TGTGCCAGCAGTTTGGACAGCCCTAGCTCTGGGGCCAACGTCCTGACTTTC
CASSLDSPSSGANVLTF
>TRBV2|.|TRBJ2-7|.
TGTGCCAGCGGTTTTAGCTCTCGGGGAGTTAGTTACGAGCAGTACTTC
CASGFSSRGVSYEQYF
>TRBV28|.|TRBJ1-4|once
TGTGCCAGCAGCCCCCTTCACAGGGTAGAAAAACTGTTTTTT
CASSPLHRVEKLFF
>TRBV4-3|TRBD1|TRBJ2-1|.
TGCGCCAGCAGCCAAGATGCCGACAGGGCCTCCTACAATGAGCAGTTCTTC
CASSQDADRASYNEQFF
>TRBV5-5|.|TRBJ2-7|.
TGTGCCAGCAGCCGCGGAGGGTACGAGCAGTACTTC
CASSRGGYEQYF
>TRBV29-1|TRBD2|TRBJ2-3|.
TGCAGCGTTGATGGACGGACTAGCGGGAGAGGAGCAGATACGCAGTATTTT
CSVDGRTSGRGADTQYF
>TRBV4-2|TRBD1|TRBJ2-2|.
TGTGCCAGCAGCCAAGATCGGACAGGGGCGAACACCGGGGAGCTGTTTTTT
CASSQDRTGANTGELFF
>TRBV9|TRBD2|TRBJ2-2|.
TGTGCCAGCAGCGTAGGAGGCGGGGGAGCGACCGGGGAGCTGTTTTTT
CASSVGGGGATGELFF
>TRBV28|TRBD1|TRBJ1-1|.
TGTGCCAGCAGTTCACCGGGACAGACGAACGTCGCTGAAGCTTTCTTT
CASSSPGQTNVAEAFF
>TRBV29-1|.|TRBJ1-4|.
TGCAGCGTTGATGGTGGAGGGGAAAAACTGTTTTTT
CSVDGGGEKLFF
>TRBV7-9|.|TRBJ2-5|.
TGTGCCAGCAGCCAGACACCTAAAGAGACCCAGTACTTC
CASSQTPKETQYF
>TRBV19|TRBD1|TRBJ1-4|.
TGTGCCAGTCAAGACAGGGAGTATGAAAAACTGTTTTTT
CASQDREYEKLFF
>TRBV5-8|.|TRBJ2-3|.
TGTGCCAGCACCCTCTACCCCGGGGGTAGCGACACAGATACGCAGTATTTT
CASTLYPGGSDTDTQYF
>TRBV2|TRBD1|TRBJ2-1|.
TGTGCCAGCAGAAGAGGCACACACAGGGGTCAAAATGAGCAGTTCTTC
CASRRGTHRGQNEQFF
>TRBV5-1|TRBD1|TRBJ1-6|.
TGCGCCAGCAGCTTGGTCGGACAGGGGAAATCACCCCTCCACTTT
CASSLVGQGKSPLHF
>TRBV4-1|.|TRBJ1-1|.
TGCGCCAGCAGCCCTGGGCAGGGCGCGAACACTGAAGCTTTCTTT
CASSPGQGANTEAFF
>TRBV19|.|TRBJ1-3|.
TGTGCCAGTAGTATAAGACAGACTTCTGGAAACACCATATATTTT
CASSIRQTSGNTIYF
>TRBV6-1|.|TRBJ1-2|.
TGTGCCAGCAGTGAGGGGCAGGCCCCAAGGTTTGATGGCTACACCTTC
CASSEGQAPRFDGYTF
>TRBV18|TRBD1|TRBJ1-5|once
TGTGCCAGCTCACTGGACAGGGACGATCAGCCCCAGCATTTT
CASSLDRDDQPQHF
>TRBV12-3/TRBV12-4|.|TRBJ2-7|.
TGTGCCAGCACCCGCGGGACCAATCGGCAGCAGTACTTC
CASTRGTNRQQYF
>TRBV7-3|.|TRBJ2-1|.
TGTGCCAGCAGCTCGACACAAGTCAATGAGCAGTTCTTC
CASSSTQVNEQFF
>TRBV6-5|TRBD1|TRBJ1-2|.
TGTGCCAGTGCTGACAGGGGGCTAGGCTACACCTTC
CASADRGLGYTF
>TRBV2|.|TRBJ1-6|.
TGTGCCAGCATTAGGACAAGTAATTCACCCCTCCACTTT
CASIRTSNSPLHF
>TRBV30|TRBD2|TRBJ2-5|.
TGTGCCTGGAGTGATCGTGGGAGGGCCTTCCAAGAGACCCAGTACTTC
CAWSDRGRAFQETQYF
>TRBV7-9|.|TRBJ2-3|.
TGTGCCAGCAGTCAAAGCACGTATACGCAGTATTTT
CASSQSTYTQYF
>TRBV4-2|.|TRBJ2-7|.
TGTGCCAGCAGCCAGGAGGCGGCCACTACGCAGGAGCAGTACTTC
CASSQEAATTQEQYF
>TRBV28|TRBD2|TRBJ2-1|.
TGTGCCAGCAGTTCCCGACTAGCGGGAGTAAGGAGCGAGCAGTTCTTC
CASSSRLAGVRSEQFF
>TRBV6-5|.|TRBJ2-7|.
TGTGCCAGCAGGGCCGCGGCGGCCCCCTACGAGCAGTACTTC
CASRAAAAPYEQYF